The entry that follows covers one T cell receptor (beta chain) sequence. The antigen is unknown. As for the donors, each was a healthy bone marrow donor. This entry belongs to a study of cytomegalovirus exposure and HLA in healthy donors. About the research overall: Earlier work reported 117 million unique TCR beta sequences from 150 million to 200 million T cells. Overall study results and limits: About 90% or about 30% of the time was how often most TCR beta V segments were productive, according to an earlier analysis. The presence/absence work took it that sequencing depth was about the same across donors.

Per the germline V gene, CDR1 is PRHDT and CDR2 is FYEKMQ (reference sequence). This CDR3 contains 14 residues. Losses at the gene ends were 6 bases for V and 3 bases for J; bases not matched to a gene: 6. Use of 60 Vbeta and 13 Jbeta primers characterized the PCR. Clones were sequenced by immunoSEQ multiplex PCR, and TCRdb holds only the in-frame ones, with some missing. The sample holds over 100,000 clones, about three quarters seen once. The clonotype was recovered from a woman aged 25 to 39 in good health and CMV-seropositive. The sequenced sample consisted of PBMCs. V gene TRBV13 combines with J gene TRBJ2-7; 9 nucleotides match TRBD1. CDR3 nucleotides: TGTGCCAGCAGTCCGGGACAGGGCTACTACGAGCAGTACTTC. Translation gives CASSPGQGYYEQYF.